Listed here are 9 T cell receptor beta chains from one sample, sequenced in a study of molecular identifiers for immune sequencing clone quantification. TCRdb re-derived calls from the PCR reads in MiXCR, one entry per CDR3 protein. Seen here are about 320,000 distinct CDR3 sequences, roughly a quarter observed once, and the top ten hold roughly 0.7%. Sequences were obtained from naive CD8+ T cells from blood, with Jurkat cell RNA spiked in. The subset: FACS-sorted CD8+CD4-CCR7+CD45RA+ naive T cells. The receptors shown here come from a human donor in good health. Some libraries in this study had Jurkat cell RNA spiked in.

V and J are TRBV6-1 and TRBJ2-7, with no clear D. CDR3 size: 14 residues. The V and J ends lost 5 bases and 0 bases respectively, with 11 bases between them. The germline V gene has CDR1 MNHNS and CDR2 SASEGT. The CDR3 nucleotides read TGTGCCAGCAGTATACAACACCTCTCCTACGAGCAGTACTTC. Its translation: CASSIQHLSYEQYF.

This clonotype was observed many times. The CDR3 region has the DNA TGCGCCAGCAGCCCGGAGGGGGCCGGGAGCTCCTACGAGCAGTACTTC. This sequence encodes CASSPEGAGSSYEQYF. This sequence joins TRBV5-1 and TRBJ2-7; D might be TRBD1 (7 bases). In germline, CDR1 is SGHRS, CDR2 YFSETQ. V dropped 4 bases and J dropped 0 bases, with 17 bases sitting between them. This CDR3 is 16 amino acids long.

This clonotype was observed at least ten times. The rearrangement uses TRBV20-1 and TRBJ2-3, with 7 nucleotides matching TRBD2. There are 15 residues in the CDR3. The germline V gene has CDR1 DFQATT and CDR2 SNEGSKA (reference sequence). V shed 1 base and J 0 bases; nucleotides not matched to a gene: 4. CDR3 amino acids: CSARGISGSTDTQYF. CDR3 coding DNA: TGCAGTGCTAGAGGCATTAGCGGGAGCACAGATACGCAGTATTTT.

CDR3 nucleotides: TGTGCCAGCAGTTTATCGGCGAGCGGGGGCTACGAGCAGTACTTC. Residues: CASSLSASGGYEQYF. The rearrangement uses TRBV27 and TRBJ2-7; TRBD2 matches at 8 bases. The CDR3 is 15 residues long. J was trimmed by 3 bases and V by 0 bases; bases with no gene match: 4. CDR1 and CDR2 from the germline V gene are MNHEY and SMNVEV (reference sequence).

There are a few counts of this clonotype. The junction differs from germline at one of its ends, possibly a read error. This chain joins TRBV20-1 and TRBJ2-3, with D perhaps matching TRBD2 (6 bases). Germline V gene data show CDR1 as DFQATT and CDR2 as SNEGSKA (reference sequence). This CDR3 contains 15 residues. The CDR3 DNA follows: TGCAGTGCAAGAGGAAGTAGCGGCAGCACAGATACGCAGTATTTT. This translates into CSARGSSGSTDTQYF.

A word on this clonotype: A much larger clone sits a single nucleotide away, making a read error possible. The V gene is TRBV5-6, the J gene TRBJ2-7, with D perhaps TRBD2 (5 bases). Trimming cost V 4 bases and J 1 base, with 15 bases left between them. The CDR3 contains 15 residues. CDR1 SGHDT and CDR2 YYEEEE come from the germline V gene. The CDR3 here is CASSLSAGLSYEQYF. The CDR3 DNA sequence: TGTGCCAGCAGCCTGAGCGCGGGCCTATCCTACGAGCAGTACTTC.

Regarding this clonotype: This may come from a read error, since a much larger clone is one base off. V is TRBV7-6 and J is TRBJ2-5; 9 bases are shared with TRBD1. This CDR3 spans 14 amino acids. Germline CDR1 SGHVS, CDR2 FNYEAQ. CDR3 in DNA: TGTGCCAGCAGCTTCGGACAGGGGAAAGAGCCCCAGTACTTC. It is translated as CASSFGQGKEPQYF.

Turning to this clonotype: Since a much larger clone is just one base distant, this may be a read error. The chain links TRBV6-5 to TRBJ2-7; tentatively, D is TRBD1 or TRBD2 (7 bases each). The CDR3 totals 18 residues. Germline CDR1 reads MNHEY; CDR2 reads SVGAGI. As DNA, the CDR3 is TGTGCCAGCAGTCAACCTCTACCCGGGGAGGGGGCACGGTACGCGCAGTACTTC. Amino acids: CASSQPLPGEGARYAQYF.

As concerns this clonotype: A read error may explain this, as a much larger clone is one base away. The CDR3 carries no conserved terminal phenylalanine or tryptophan, so it likely arises from a read error. The chain employs TRBV7-9 and TRBJ2-5; D is unresolved. The CDR3 is made up of 13 amino acids. V was shortened by 2 bases and J by 3 bases, with 7 bases between the two germline ends. From germline, CDR1 is SEHNR and CDR2 FQNEAQ (reference sequence). In nucleotides, the CDR3 is TGTGCCAGCAGCTTAATTAGAGAAGAGACCCAGTACCTC. It translates to CASSLIREETQYL.